The present entry profiles one T cell receptor (beta chain) with its context. Its antigen is undetermined. These data originate in a study of identical twins' blood T cells. Study-level findings and limits: Twins shared more top CDR3 clonotypes than unrelated donors did.

Six healthy women, forming three identical twin pairs, donated samples. Trimming removed 3 bases from V and 11 bases from J, with 7 bases in between. The CDR3 length is 10 residues. Germline CDR1 and CDR2: DFQATT and SNEGSKA (reference sequence). A previously described protocol, modified, built RNA-based TCR cDNA libraries. Original handling: Each library had roughly 2.2 to 4 million CDR3 reads and about 90,000 to nearly 500,000 clonotypes. One entry per CDR3 protein results from TCRdb running MiXCR on the 5' RACE reads. The V and J calls, along with clone size, are taken from TCRdb and not from the paper's own processing. The sample has around 380,000 distinct CDR3 sequences, over 25% seen once.

The sequencing sample was made of PBMCs. This receptor was obtained from a woman between 18 and 50 years old in good health. The chain uses TRBV20-1 and TRBJ1-4; no firm D call. The CDR3 protein is CSARGRKLFF. The DNA for the CDR3 is TGCAGTGCTAGGGGTCGGAAACTGTTTTTT.